Given below is one T cell receptor beta chain in context. Its antigen is not known. This specimen belongs to a study of T cells in Graves' hyperthyroidism and ophthalmopathy. Study findings and constraints: Most thyroid clonotypes expanded above 0.001 appeared in blood too.

TCR beta CDR3 regions were amplified from RNA transcripts. Researchers ran a first-round RT-PCR on the TCR CDR3 using the HTBI primer set. TCRdb reanalysed the multiplex PCR reads using MiXCR and keeps one entry per CDR3 protein. The profile shows 490,000 or so distinct CDR3 sequences, roughly 15% of them singletons. The CDR3 has 13 amino acids. V shed 7 bases and J shed 6 bases, with 15 bases lying between them. Germline-derived CDR1 and CDR2 are SGHTA and FQGNSA. Source material: blood. This TCR was sampled from a woman in her 30s with Graves' ophthalmopathy. This chain uses TRBV7-2 with TRBJ1-1, with a tentative D call TRBD1 (5 bases). The CDR3 reads CASTDPGVPEAFF. The DNA for the CDR3 is TGTGCCAGCACCGATCCGGGGGTCCCTGAAGCTTTCTTT.